This entry describes one TCR beta chain. The sample originates from a study of blood T cell repertoires in COVID-19. At the level of the study: From the United States, Italy and Spain came samples of acute and convalescent COVID-19.

Germline V CDR1 and CDR2: SGHAT, FQNNGV. This CDR3 spans 16 amino acids. The V and J ends lost 5 bases and 8 bases respectively, with 24 bases between them. Participants' reported clinical history set cohort assignment. Cohort 3 recovery required two negative PCRs, clearance, or symptom resolution. Original data processing: By means of reference gene primer amplification, nucleated cell counts were estimated. Measured with immunoSEQ multiplex PCR; TCRdb has only the in-frame clones, and not every one. The V and J calls and clone size are taken from that table; D and trimming were inferred from the DNA. The sample lists over 200,000 clones; about nine tenths were seen once.

The receptor's source is a man between 18 and 29 years old who had recovered from COVID-19. This chain links TRBV11-2 with TRBJ1-2; tentatively, D is TRBD1 (5 bases). The sequencing sample was made of PBMCs or T cells enriched from blood (not recorded which). The CDR3 spells CASSPSLWWQGGGYTF. For the CDR3, the DNA is TGTGCCAGCAGCCCCTCATTGTGGTGGCAGGGCGGCGGCTACACCTTC. The variable domain in full, completed from reference TRBV11-2 and TRBJ1-2, reads EAGVAQSPRYKIIEKRQSVAFWCNPISGHATLYWYQQILGQGPKLLIQFQNNGVVDDSQLPKDRFSAERLKGVDSTLKIQPAKLEDSAVYLCASSPSLWWQGGGYTFGSGTRLTVV.